This T cell receptor beta chain was recovered during a study of blood T cell repertoires in COVID-19. The overall study: COVID-19 samples, acute and convalescent, were from the United States, Italy and Spain. Sources were T cells, B-cell-depleted T cells, or PBMCs; the material itself was cDNA or gDNA.

How the authors handled the data: Reference gene primer amplification in the assay estimated nucleated cell counts. Assay: immunoSEQ multiplex PCR; the TCRdb copy retains only in-frame clones and omits some. V, J and clone size reflect that table, while D and trimming were determined from the DNA. The data hold some 40,000 clones, with more than 75% observed a single time. This TCR was sampled from a man between 45 and 60 years old with active or convalescent COVID-19. Sequenced input: peripheral blood.

In DNA, the CDR3 is TGTGCCAGCTCACCAGGGGGCCTCTCTGGAAACACCATATATTTT. Translation gives CASSPGGLSGNTIYF. The genes are TRBV18 and TRBJ1-3; a weak D match, TRBD1 (6 bases). The ends were cut back, 2 bases at V and 0 bases at J, with 8 bases in the middle. CDR1 and CDR2 from the germline V gene are KGHSH and LQKENI. The CDR3 contains 15 residues.